This T cell receptor beta chain was retrieved from a study of human T cells and chemical hapten exposure. Study details: Researchers reported sensitizing an approximately 2 cm by approximately 2 cm upper inner arm skin site with 2% DPC. 0.01% DPC was applied to the upper back in patch tests, which were read at 6 days. Broader study findings: Sensitizing with DPC caused no change in TCRs above 1 in 1000 frequency. Patch test score showed a positive correlation with PT1 expanded TCR counts.

Time point indicated: pre-sensitization, week 0. The treatment here: therapeutic diphenylcyclopropenone sensitization with weekly scalp DPC. Germline V gene lookup returns CDR1 MDHEN and CDR2 SYDVKM. The CDR3 sequence is 13 residues long. The ends were cut back, 5 bases at V and 9 bases at J, with 17 bases in the middle. This clonotype was picked up many times. No antigen is known for it. TCRdb passed the RACE reads through MiXCR, listing each CDR3 protein once. The table lists 240,000 or so distinct CDR3 sequences, about 9% of them singletons. Sequencing used whole blood, obtained in connection with sensitization to the hapten diphenylcyclopropenone (DPC). The receptor comes from a woman between 35 and 50 years old with alopecia areata. Some clones in this sample may be carry-over from other donors' samples. The chain combines TRBV28 with TRBJ2-7, with D tentatively TRBD1 or TRBD2 (5 bases each). CDR3 DNA sequence: TGTGCCAGCAGTGGCAGGGACCGTAGAAGGCAGTACTTC. Encoded protein: CASSGRDRRRQYF.